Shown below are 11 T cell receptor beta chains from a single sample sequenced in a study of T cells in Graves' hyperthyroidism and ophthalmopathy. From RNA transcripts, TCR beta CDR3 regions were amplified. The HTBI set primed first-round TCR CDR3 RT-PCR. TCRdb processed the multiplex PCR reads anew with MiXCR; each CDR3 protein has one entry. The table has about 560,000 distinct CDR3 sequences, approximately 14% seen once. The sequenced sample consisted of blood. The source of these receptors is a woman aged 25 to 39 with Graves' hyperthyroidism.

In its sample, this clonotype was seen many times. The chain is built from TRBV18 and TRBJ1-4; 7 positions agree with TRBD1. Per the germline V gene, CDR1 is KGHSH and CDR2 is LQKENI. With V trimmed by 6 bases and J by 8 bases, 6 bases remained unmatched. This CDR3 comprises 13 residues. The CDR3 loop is CASSSGQEEKLFF. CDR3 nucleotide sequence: TGTGCCAGCTCCTCCGGACAGGAGGAAAAACTGTTTTTT.

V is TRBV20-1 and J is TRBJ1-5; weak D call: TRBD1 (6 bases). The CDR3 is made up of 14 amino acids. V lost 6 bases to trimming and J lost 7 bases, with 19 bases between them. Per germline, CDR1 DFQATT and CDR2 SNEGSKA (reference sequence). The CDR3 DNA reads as TGCAGTGCCCCGGAGGCCGTAAGGGGGCAGCCCCAGCATTTT. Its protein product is CSAPEAVRGQPQHF.

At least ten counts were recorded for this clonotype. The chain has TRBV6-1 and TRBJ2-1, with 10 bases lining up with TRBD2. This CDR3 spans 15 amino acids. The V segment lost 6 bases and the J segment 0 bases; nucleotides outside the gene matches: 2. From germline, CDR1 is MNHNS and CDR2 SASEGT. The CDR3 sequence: CASSPSGSSYNEQFF. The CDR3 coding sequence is TGTGCCAGCAGCCCTAGCGGGAGCTCCTACAATGAGCAGTTCTTC.

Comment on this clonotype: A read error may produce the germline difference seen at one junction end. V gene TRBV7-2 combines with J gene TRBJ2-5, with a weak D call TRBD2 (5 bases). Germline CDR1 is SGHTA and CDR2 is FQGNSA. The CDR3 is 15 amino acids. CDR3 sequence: CASSQDRLAVETQCF. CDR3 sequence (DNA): TGCGCCAGCAGCCAAGATAGGCTAGCAGTGGAGACCCAGTGCTTC.

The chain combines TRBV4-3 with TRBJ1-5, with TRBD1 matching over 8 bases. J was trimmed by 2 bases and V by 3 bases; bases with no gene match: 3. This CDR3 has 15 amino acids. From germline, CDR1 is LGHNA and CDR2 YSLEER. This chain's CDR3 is CASSHRTGRNQPQHF. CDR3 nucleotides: TGCGCCAGCAGCCATAGGACAGGGCGCAATCAGCCCCAGCATTTT.

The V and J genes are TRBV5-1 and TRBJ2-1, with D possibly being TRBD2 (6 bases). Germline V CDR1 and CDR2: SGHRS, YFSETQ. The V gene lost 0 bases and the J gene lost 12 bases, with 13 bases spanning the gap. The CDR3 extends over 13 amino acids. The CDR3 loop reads CASSLAREFGQFF. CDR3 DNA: TGCGCCAGCAGCTTGGCTCGGGAGTTTGGGCAGTTCTTC.

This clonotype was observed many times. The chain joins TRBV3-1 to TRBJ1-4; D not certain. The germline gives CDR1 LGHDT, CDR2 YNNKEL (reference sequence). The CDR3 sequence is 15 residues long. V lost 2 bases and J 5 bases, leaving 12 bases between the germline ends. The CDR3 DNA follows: TGTGCCAGCAGCCAAAAGGGTCGAGGGAATGAAAAACTGTTTTTT. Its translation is CASSQKGRGNEKLFF.

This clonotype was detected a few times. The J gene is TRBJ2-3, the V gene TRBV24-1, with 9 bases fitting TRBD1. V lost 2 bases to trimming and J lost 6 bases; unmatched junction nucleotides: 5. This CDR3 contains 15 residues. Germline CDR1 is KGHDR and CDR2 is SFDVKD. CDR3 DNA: TGTGCCACCAGTGATTGGACAGGGGAAACGGATACGCAGTATTTT. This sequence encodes CATSDWTGETDTQYF.

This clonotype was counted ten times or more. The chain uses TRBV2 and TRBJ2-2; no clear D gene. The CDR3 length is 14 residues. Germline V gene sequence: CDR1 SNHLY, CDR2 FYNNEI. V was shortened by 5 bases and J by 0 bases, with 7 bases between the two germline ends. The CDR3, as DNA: TGTGCCAGCAGTATAGTCGCGAACACCGGGGAGCTGTTTTTT. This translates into CASSIVANTGELFF.

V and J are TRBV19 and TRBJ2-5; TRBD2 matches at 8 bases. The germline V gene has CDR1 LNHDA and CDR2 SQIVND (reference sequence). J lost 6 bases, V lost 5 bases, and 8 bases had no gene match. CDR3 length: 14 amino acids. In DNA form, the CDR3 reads TGTGCCAGTAGTTCTCAGCGGGAGTGGCAGACCCAGTACTTC. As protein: CASSSQREWQTQYF.

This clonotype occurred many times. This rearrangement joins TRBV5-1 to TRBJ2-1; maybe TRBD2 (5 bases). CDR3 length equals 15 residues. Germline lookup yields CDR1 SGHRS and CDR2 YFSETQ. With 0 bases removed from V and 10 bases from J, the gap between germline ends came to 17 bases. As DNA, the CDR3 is TGCGCCAGCAGCTTGGCCCCCCTCACGGAGGACGAGCAGTTCTTC. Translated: CASSLAPLTEDEQFF.